This TCR beta chain was sequenced for a study of T cell repertoires in cytomegalovirus infection. Trimming at V came to 6 bases and at J to 4 bases, leaving 5 bases not matched to a gene. The CDR3 contains 14 residues. Germline V CDR1 and CDR2: MNHEY, SMNVEV (reference sequence). Turning to this clonotype: Its antigen is unidentified.

TCRdb re-called the reads through MiXCR, storing one row per CDR3 protein. The table has some 920,000 distinct CDR3 sequences, approximately 30% seen once. Specimen: cultured CD8+ T cells from PBMCs, collected from culture after CMV antigen stimulation. This sequence originates from a human donor in good health (CMV status not recorded). Some clones in this sample may be carry-over from other donors' samples. The chain recombines TRBV27 with TRBJ2-1, with TRBD1 matching 8 bases. DNA for the CDR3: TGTGCCAGCAGCCCTCAGGGGGCATACAATGAGCAGTTCTTC. Residues: CASSPQGAYNEQFF.